These 14 T cell receptor beta chains share one sample of origin, sequenced in a study of CD8 T cells in ankylosing spondylitis. Via MiXCR, TCRdb re-called the 5' RACE reads, giving one row per CDR3 protein. Among about 140,000 distinct CDR3 sequences, approximately 9.2% were seen once, and the ten largest hold 7.3%. Sequencing was done on a sample of synovial fluid, either unsorted or a sorted T cell fraction (not recorded which). All receptors derive from a male donor with ankylosing spondylitis.

About this clonotype: One end of the junction does not line up with germline, which may come from a read error. The chain joins TRBV10-3 to TRBJ1-4; D is unresolved. CDR1 and CDR2 (germline): ENHRY, SYGVKD. The CDR3 sequence is 12 residues long. CDR3 sequence: CAISESFERLFF. The CDR3 DNA follows: TGTGCCATCAGTGAGTCGTTCGAAAGACTGTTTTTT.

This clonotype was detected many times. The chain recombines TRBV2 with TRBJ1-1, with 7 nucleotides matching TRBD1. Germline loops: CDR1 SNHLY, CDR2 FYNNEI. This CDR3 contains 11 residues. Trimming took 11 bases from V and 6 from J; bases not matched to a gene: 6. The CDR3 region is CAARQGPEAFF. CDR3 in DNA: TGTGCCGCGAGACAGGGTCCTGAAGCTTTCTTT. The full variable domain, its missing parts supplied by reference TRBV2 and TRBJ1-1, is EPEVTQTPSHQVTQMGQEVILRCVPISNHLYFYWYRQILGQKVEFLVSFYNNEISEKSEIFDDQFSVERPDGSNFTLKIRSTKLEDSAMYFCAARQGPEAFFGQGTRLTVV.

A single count supports this clonotype. A read error may account for a junction end that differs from germline. J is TRBJ2-2 and V is TRBV7-7; no firm D call. The CDR3 spans 14 residues. Germline lookup yields CDR1 SSHAT and CDR2 FNYEAQ (reference sequence). The chain's CDR3 is CASSVLTNTGELFF. CDR3 DNA sequence: TGTGCTAGCAGCGTACTGACGAACACCGGGGAGCTGTTTTTT.

This clonotype was counted at least ten times. The chain employs TRBV11-2 and TRBJ2-3; D possibly uses TRBD1 or TRBD2 (6 bases each). Germline values: CDR1 SGHAT, CDR2 FQNNGV. This CDR3 has 14 amino acids. V gave up 5 bases and J gave up 4 bases, with 13 bases separating them. The CDR3 sequence: CASSGGQGADTQYF. The CDR3 DNA sequence: TGTGCCAGCAGCGGGGGGCAGGGAGCAGATACGCAGTATTTT.

At least ten counts were recorded for this clonotype. V gene TRBV18 combines with J gene TRBJ1-1; 7 nucleotides agree with TRBD1. V trimming: 5 bases; J trimming: 1 base; junction bases outside the gene matches: 4. CDR3 length: 14 amino acids. Germline CDR1 is KGHSH and CDR2 is LQKENI. The CDR3 sequence is CASSTGTANTEAFF. The DNA for the CDR3 is TGTGCCAGCTCAACTGGGACAGCGAACACTGAAGCTTTCTTT.

This clonotype was seen ten or more times. The chain combines TRBV20-1 with TRBJ1-5; D unresolved. V was cut by 1 base and J by 1 base, with 8 bases left in between. Germline lookup yields CDR1 DFQATT and CDR2 SNEGSKA (reference sequence). The CDR3 contains 14 residues. The CDR3 region has the DNA TGCAGTGCTAGAGTCGACGGGAGCAATCAGCCCCAGCATTTT. As protein: CSARVDGSNQPQHF.

CDR3 DNA sequence: TGTGCCAGCATTGGACAGCACACTGAAGCTTTCTTT. Amino acids: CASIGQHTEAFF. V usage is TRBV6-5 and J usage is TRBJ1-1, with D possibly being TRBD1 (6 bases). CDR1 is MNHEY, CDR2 SVGAGI, per germline. There are 12 residues in the CDR3. Trimming shortened V by 7 bases and J by 3 bases, and 9 bases separated the two germline ends.

V usage is TRBV20-1 and J usage is TRBJ2-7, with 12 bases matching TRBD2. The CDR3 is made up of 14 amino acids. Germline CDR1 and CDR2: DFQATT and SNEGSKA (reference sequence). The ends lost 5 bases at V and 6 bases at J; junction bases unmatched: 8. CDR3 nucleotide sequence: TGCAGTGCTGGAACTTTACTAGCGGGAGGCGAGCAGTACTTC. Protein: CSAGTLLAGGEQYF.

V and J are TRBV7-2 and TRBJ1-1; 9 bases align to TRBD1. V lost 4 bases and J lost 1; bases outside the gene matches: 4. The CDR3 is 15 residues long. CDR1 and CDR2 from the germline V gene are SGHTA and FQGNSA. This CDR3 reads CASSSATGGNTEAFF. CDR3 nucleotide sequence: TGTGCCAGCAGCTCAGCGACAGGGGGGAACACTGAAGCTTTCTTT.

This clonotype was counted many times. V is TRBV7-2 and J is TRBJ2-7; D unresolved. The CDR3 extends over 15 amino acids. In germline, CDR1 is SGHTA, CDR2 FQGNSA. V was cut by 1 base and J by 0 bases, with 10 bases left in between. CDR3 sequence (DNA): TGTGCCAGCAGCTTAGTTCCAGATTACTCCTACGAGCAGTACTTC. Encoded protein: CASSLVPDYSYEQYF.

This clonotype showed up just a few times. The V and J genes are TRBV5-1 and TRBJ2-1; D gene unclear. The CDR3 covers 16 residues. V gave up 1 base and J gave up 9 bases, with 20 bases separating them. Per the germline V gene, CDR1 is SGHRS and CDR2 is YFSETQ. CDR3 amino acids: CASSLPREIREGEQFF. Written as DNA, the CDR3 is TGCGCCAGCAGCTTGCCTAGAGAGATTAGAGAAGGTGAGCAGTTCTTC.

A few counts support this clonotype. The genes are TRBV10-3 and TRBJ1-2, with D perhaps TRBD1 (6 bases). CDR1 and CDR2 (germline): ENHRY, SYGVKD. This CDR3 is built from 13 residues. The V end lost 3 bases, the J end lost 4 bases, and 9 bases lay between the germline ends. The CDR3 is CAISDRGAYGYTF. The CDR3, as DNA: TGTGCCATCAGTGACAGGGGTGCCTATGGCTACACCTTC.

In this sample, this clonotype turned up many times. The chain couples TRBV11-1 to TRBJ2-3; D gene unclear. Germline V gene lookup returns CDR1 SGHAT and CDR2 FQDESV (reference sequence). The CDR3 is 11 amino acids. Trimming cost V 6 bases and J 1 base, with 2 bases left between them. In nucleotides, the CDR3 is TGTGCCAGCAGGCGCACAGATACGCAGTATTTT. The encoded protein is CASRRTDTQYF. The whole variable domain, remainder taken from reference TRBV11-1 and TRBJ2-3, is EAEVAQSPRYKITEKSQAVAFWCDPISGHATLYWYRQILGQGPELLVQFQDESVVDDSQLPKDRFSAERLKGVDSTLKIQPAELGDSAMYLCASRRTDTQYFGPGTRLTVL.

In its sample, this clonotype was seen many times. V and J are TRBV24-1 and TRBJ2-1; D remains unclear. Germline V gene lookup returns CDR1 KGHDR and CDR2 SFDVKD. This CDR3 contains 12 residues. The V end was cut by 9 bases, the J end by 9 bases, with 14 bases between. The CDR3: CATGNDFGEQFF. As DNA, the CDR3 is TGTGCCACCGGTAATGACTTCGGTGAGCAGTTCTTC.